Each of the 5 T cell receptor beta chains below was sequenced from the same sample in a study of cytomegalovirus exposure and HLA in healthy donors. PCR primers comprised 60 Vbeta and 13 Jbeta primers. The table came from immunoSEQ multiplex PCR; TCRdb's copy has only in-frame clones and leaves some out. The data contain around 160,000 clones, 75% to 90% of them seen just once; the ten biggest clones take up approximately 2%. Material for sequencing was PBMCs. These receptors all come from a human donor in good health.

The rearrangement joins TRBV13 to TRBJ2-5, with 8 bases identical to TRBD2. There are 14 residues in the CDR3. Germline values: CDR1 PRHDT, CDR2 FYEKMQ (reference sequence). The V segment lost 0 bases and the J segment 4 bases; nucleotides outside the gene matches: 1. The CDR3, as DNA: TGTGCCAGCAGCTTAGGCGGGGGGGGAGAGACCCAGTACTTC. Its translation is CASSLGGGGETQYF.

This clone showed up just a few times. The V and J genes are TRBV15 and TRBJ2-3, with D hard to call. Trimming pared 4 bases from V and 2 bases from J, leaving 16 bases between. The V gene's germline CDR1 is LNHNV and CDR2 YYDKDF (reference sequence). There are 16 residues in the CDR3. Written as DNA, the CDR3 is TGTGCCACCAGCATGTTCCTCGGCGGTCTCACAGATACGCAGTATTTT. Amino acids: CATSMFLGGLTDTQYF.

The chain carries TRBV6-1 and TRBJ1-1; possible D gene TRBD1, 5 bases. CDR1 and CDR2 from the germline V gene are MNHNS and SASEGT. V was clipped by 5 bases and J by 5 bases, with 15 bases between them. The CDR3 covers 14 residues. The CDR3 reads CASSKENTGTEAFF. The CDR3, as DNA: TGTGCCAGCAGTAAGGAGAATACAGGTACTGAAGCTTTCTTT.

The rearrangement uses TRBV25-1 and TRBJ1-2, with D tentatively TRBD1 (6 bases). The germline V and J ends were trimmed by 8 bases and 2 bases, with 6 bases remaining between them. Germline V gene lookup returns CDR1 MGHDK and CDR2 SYGVNS. The CDR3 length is 11 residues. CDR3: CASGTNYGYTF. The CDR3 region has the DNA TGTGCCAGCGGGACAAACTATGGCTACACCTTC.

The chain employs TRBV2 and TRBJ1-2; TRBD1 matches 9 bases. Trimming at V came to 5 bases and at J to 0 bases, leaving 10 bases not matched to a gene. The CDR3 covers 17 residues. Germline V gives CDR1 SNHLY, CDR2 FYNNEI. Here the CDR3 reads CASSTPRTGAPNYGYTF. Written as DNA, the CDR3 is TGTGCCAGCAGTACCCCTAGGACAGGGGCGCCTAACTATGGCTACACCTTC.